These 31 T cell receptor beta chains were all obtained from the same sample, sequenced in a study of shared clonotypes between healthy human individuals. Repertoires were generated with immunoSEQ multiplex PCR, while TCRdb's copy carries only in-frame clones and drops some. The sample includes about 560,000 clones, around 81% of them seen just once. Sequenced input: PBMCs. Receptor source: a middle-aged woman in good health. Some clones in this sample may be carry-over from other donors' samples.

The chain is built from TRBV6-1 and TRBJ1-2; 10 bases align to TRBD1. V trimming: 6 bases; J trimming: 4 bases; junction bases outside the gene matches: 8. Germline V CDR1 and CDR2: MNHNS, SASEGT. This CDR3 comprises 15 residues. The CDR3 here is CASSPRTGGLYGYTF. CDR3 nucleotide sequence: TGTGCCAGCAGCCCTAGGACAGGGGGTCTCTATGGCTACACCTTC.

This sequence joins TRBV7-9 and TRBJ2-5; possible D gene TRBD2, 5 bases. This CDR3 spans 14 amino acids. Between the trimmed V and J ends, which lost 5 bases and 5 bases, there was a span of 15 bases. Looked up from germline, CDR1 is SEHNR and CDR2 is FQNEAQ (reference sequence). The CDR3 region has the DNA TGTGCCAGCAGCCACGGGCCTACGGGGGAGACCCAGTACTTC. This sequence encodes CASSHGPTGETQYF. Complete variable domain (other parts from reference TRBV7-9 and TRBJ2-5): DTGVSQNPRHKITKRGQNVTFRCDPISEHNRLYWYRQTLGQGPEFLTYFQNEAQLEKSRLLSDRFSAERPKGSFSTLEIQRTEQGDSAMYLCASSHGPTGETQYFGPGTRLLVL.

The chain carries TRBV9 and TRBJ2-7; 7 positions agree with TRBD1. This CDR3 has 16 residues. Germline values: CDR1 SGDLS, CDR2 YYNGEE. V was pared by 4 bases and J by 4 bases, with 14 bases of the junction left unmatched. Here the CDR3 reads CASSIRTGRFEYEQYF. In nucleotides, the CDR3 is TGTGCCAGCAGCATTAGGACAGGTCGATTTGAATACGAGCAGTACTTC.

With regard to this clone: The germline gene is not matched at one end of the junction; a read error may be the cause. This chain links TRBV18 with TRBJ2-5; weak D call: TRBD1 (8 bases). Per the germline V gene, CDR1 is KGHSH and CDR2 is LQKENI. The CDR3 contains 14 residues. CDR3 loop: CASSPDRGGEIQYF. As DNA, the CDR3 is TGTGCCAGCTCACCAGACAGGGGAGGGGAGATCCAGTACTTC.

The rearrangement uses TRBV2 and TRBJ2-1; TRBD2 might be the D (6 bases). V lost 3 bases to trimming and J lost 0 bases, with 9 bases between them. Looked up from germline, CDR1 is SNHLY and CDR2 is FYNNEI. CDR3 length: 15 residues. The CDR3 DNA sequence: TGTGCCAGCAGTGAGGCGGGGAGCTCCTACAATGAGCAGTTCTTC. Translating it yields CASSEAGSSYNEQFF.

This chain uses TRBV27 with TRBJ2-5, with TRBD2 as a possible D gene (6 bases). Trimming removed 8 bases from V and 2 bases from J, with 21 bases in between. The germline gives CDR1 MNHEY, CDR2 SMNVEV (reference sequence). This CDR3 contains 16 residues. The CDR3 reads CASAKYSGGAQETQYF. The CDR3 bases are TGTGCCAGCGCCAAATATAGCGGAGGAGCGCAAGAGACCCAGTACTTC.

This clone came up a few times. The V gene is TRBV19, the J gene TRBJ2-5; 7 bases are a match to TRBD1. Near its end, the DNA agrees better with TRBJ2-7, so the J call may be wrong. This CDR3 contains 14 residues. Germline loops: CDR1 LNHDA, CDR2 SQIVND (reference sequence). The DNA for the CDR3 is TGTGCCAGTAGTACCCCGGGACAGAAATACGAGCAGTACTTC. Translating it yields CASSTPGQKYEQYF.

The rearrangement joins TRBV6-5 to TRBJ1-2; TRBD1 agrees at 8 bases. V shed 4 bases, J shed 8 bases, and the junction held 9 bases outside the gene matches. The CDR3 has 14 amino acids. CDR1 is MNHEY, CDR2 SVGAGI, per germline. This CDR3 is CASSWTGRVGGYTF. CDR3 sequence (DNA): TGTGCCAGCAGTTGGACAGGGCGGGTGGGCGGCTACACCTTC.

This clone was detected once. The chain recombines TRBV19 with TRBJ1-2; D is unclear. The germline V and J ends were trimmed by 9 bases and 1 base, with 18 bases remaining between them. CDR1 is LNHDA and CDR2 is SQIVND in the germline V gene (reference sequence). The CDR3 is 15 residues long. The CDR3 loop is CASSLVDGRNYGYTF. CDR3 in DNA: TGTGCCAGCTCCCTGGTAGACGGCCGTAACTATGGCTACACCTTC.

The V and J genes are TRBV7-8 and TRBJ1-4; 9 bases fit TRBD1. The CDR3 sequence is 16 residues long. Unmatched junction bases numbered 10, after V lost 3 bases and J lost 8 bases. CDR1 and CDR2 from the germline V gene are SGHVS and FQNEAQ. The CDR3 nucleotides read TGTGCCAGCAGCTTGGGATTAGACAGGGGGGACGAAAAACTGTTTTTT. This codes for CASSLGLDRGDEKLFF.

The chain carries TRBV15 and TRBJ1-2, with TRBD1 matching 7 bases. CDR1 and CDR2 (germline): LNHNV, YYDKDF (reference sequence). There are 12 residues in the CDR3. V lost 5 bases, J lost 7 bases, and 4 bases stayed unmatched. The CDR3 nucleotides are TGTGCCACCAGCTATCACAGGGGTGGCTACACCTTC. Encoded protein: CATSYHRGGYTF.

The chain combines TRBV18 with TRBJ1-4, with unresolved D. The CDR3 consists of 16 residues. In germline, CDR1 is KGHSH, CDR2 LQKENI. V lost 4 bases and J 0 bases, leaving 12 bases between the germline ends. The CDR3 DNA sequence: TGTGCCAGCTCACTTAGTCAGCCGGCAACTAATGAAAAACTGTTTTTT. Translating gives CASSLSQPATNEKLFF. Variable domain in full (rest from reference TRBV18 and TRBJ1-4): NAGVMQNPRHLVRRRGQEARLRCSPMKGHSHVYWYRQLPEEGLKFMVYLQKENIIDESGMPKERFSAEFPKEGPSILRIQQVVRGDSAAYFCASSLSQPATNEKLFFGSGTQLSVL.

This clone was observed a single time. V is TRBV30 and J is TRBJ2-7; 12 bases are shared with TRBD2. V lost 1 base, J lost 5 bases, and 6 bases stayed unmatched. The CDR3 covers 15 residues. The germline CDR1 and CDR2 sequences are GTSNPN and SVGIG (reference sequence). The CDR3 protein is CAWSALAGGRDEQYF. The DNA for the CDR3 is TGTGCCTGGAGTGCACTAGCGGGAGGCCGCGACGAGCAGTACTTC.

The chain combines TRBV9 with TRBJ1-1; D call uncertain. Trimming cost V 0 bases and J 5 bases, with 8 bases left between them. Germline CDR1 reads SGDLS; CDR2 reads YYNGEE. CDR3 length: 13 amino acids. DNA for the CDR3: TGTGCCAGCAGCGTAGAACCGGGGACTGAAGCTTTCTTT. Translation gives CASSVEPGTEAFF.

The chain combines TRBV4-1 with TRBJ1-5, with TRBD1 as a possible D gene (6 bases). This CDR3 region has 16 residues. Germline V gene sequence: CDR1 MGHRA, CDR2 YSYEKL. V lost 4 bases and J 3 bases, leaving 16 bases between the germline ends. CDR3 in DNA: TGCGCCAGCAGCCGACAACAGGGTGAGGACAATCAGCCCCAGCATTTT. Protein: CASSRQQGEDNQPQHF.

Note on this clone: The same CDR3 arises from other DNA sequences in this sample as well. This chain connects TRBV10-3 to TRBJ2-7; 11 bases align to TRBD1. The length of the CDR3 is 14 residues. Germline CDR1 and CDR2: ENHRY and SYGVKD. With V trimmed by 6 bases and J by 1 base, 2 bases remained unmatched. This CDR3 is CAIRGTGGSYEQYF. CDR3 in DNA: TGTGCCATCAGGGGGACAGGGGGTTCCTACGAGCAGTACTTC.

On this clone: A read error may produce the germline difference seen at one junction end. This chain joins TRBV7-7 and TRBJ2-1; D is possibly TRBD1 (5 bases). CDR3 length: 15 residues. Germline lookup yields CDR1 SSHAT and CDR2 FNYEAQ (reference sequence). The CDR3 reads CASSLSRAPYNEQFF. The CDR3 nucleotides read TGTGCTAGCAGCTTAAGCAGGGCCCCCTACAATGAGCAGTTCTTC.

V usage is TRBV4-1 and J usage is TRBJ2-7, with TRBD1 matching over 12 bases. The CDR3 loop spans 17 amino acids. Germline-derived CDR1 and CDR2 are MGHRA and YSYEKL. J was trimmed by 2 bases and V by 0 bases; bases with no gene match: 5. The CDR3 DNA reads TGCGCCAGCAGCCAAGAGTCACGGGACAGGGGGCCCTACGAGCAGTACTTC. This sequence encodes CASSQESRDRGPYEQYF.

The CDR3 reads CASSPGQVINEQFF. CDR3 in DNA: TGCGCCAGCAGCCCCGGACAGGTGATCAATGAGCAGTTCTTC. This chain joins TRBV5-1 and TRBJ2-1; 7 bases match TRBD1. Germline V gives CDR1 SGHRS, CDR2 YFSETQ. With V trimmed by 4 bases and J by 6 bases, 7 bases remained unmatched. The CDR3 runs to 14 residues. The variable domain in full, completed from reference TRBV5-1 and TRBJ2-1, reads KAGVTQTPRYLIKTRGQQVTLSCSPISGHRSVSWYQQTPGQGLQFLFEYFSETQRNKGNFPGRFSGRQFSNSRSEMNVSTLELGDSALYLCASSPGQVINEQFFGPGTRLTVL.

This sequence joins TRBV28 and TRBJ2-2; possibly TRBD2 for D (6 bases). The CDR3 consists of 15 residues. Trimming cost V 3 bases and J 5 bases, with 13 bases left between them. The germline V gene has CDR1 MDHEN and CDR2 SYDVKM. The DNA of the CDR3 is TGTGCCAGCAGTTTTTTCGGGAGAGGGACCGGGGAGCTGTTTTTT. Its translation: CASSFFGRGTGELFF.

The chain joins TRBV7-3 to TRBJ2-5, with 8 positions matching TRBD1. The CDR3 loop spans 13 amino acids. J was trimmed by 4 bases and V by 6 bases; bases with no gene match: 4. Germline V gene lookup returns CDR1 SGHTA and CDR2 FQGTGA. The CDR3 DNA reads TGTGCCAGCAGTTACGACAGGGGAGAGACCCAGTACTTC. Protein sequence: CASSYDRGETQYF.

The J gene is TRBJ1-1, the V gene TRBV6-1; D possibly corresponds to TRBD1 (5 bases). Germline loops: CDR1 MNHNS, CDR2 SASEGT. V was shortened by 5 bases and J by 0 bases, with 13 bases between the two germline ends. CDR3 size: 15 residues. CDR3 nucleotide sequence: TGTGCCAGCAGTCCCTACAGGAGCCTGAACACTGAAGCTTTCTTT. Translation gives CASSPYRSLNTEAFF.

J is TRBJ2-3 and V is TRBV5-8; D perhaps matches TRBD2 (6 bases). The CDR3 spans 12 residues. The germline CDR1 and CDR2 sequences are SGHTS and YDEGEE. V lost 3 bases and J lost 5, with 7 bases in between. The CDR3 region has the DNA TGTGCCAGCAGCTGGGGACTAGATACGCAGTATTTT. Its translation: CASSWGLDTQYF.

The rearrangement joins TRBV29-1 to TRBJ1-1, with D unresolved. CDR1 is SQVTM, CDR2 ANQGSEA, per germline. Trimming left V 7 bases short and J 7 bases short, with 16 bases between. The CDR3 has 12 amino acids. DNA for the CDR3: TGCAGCGCCTCGGGGTCAACAGTTGAAGCTTTCTTT. Protein product: CSASGSTVEAFF.

This clone occurred a few times. The chain is built from TRBV2 and TRBJ2-3; 8 nucleotides match TRBD2. CDR1 is SNHLY and CDR2 is FYNNEI in the germline V gene. The CDR3 covers 13 residues. The V segment lost 4 bases and the J segment 5 bases; nucleotides outside the gene matches: 2. CDR3 in amino acids: CASSVRGEDTQYF. The CDR3 DNA follows: TGTGCCAGCAGTGTGCGGGGGGAAGATACGCAGTATTTT.

V is TRBV10-3 and J is TRBJ1-5; unclear D gene. Looked up from germline, CDR1 is ENHRY and CDR2 is SYGVKD. Trimming shortened V by 0 bases and J by 1 base, and 10 bases separated the two germline ends. The CDR3 loop spans 16 amino acids. The CDR3 region has the DNA TGTGCCATCAGTGAGTCGCGGAGAGCGAGCAATCAGCCCCAGCATTTT. Translated: CAISESRRASNQPQHF.

Remarks on this clone: This likely comes from a read error, as the CDR3 has no conserved phenylalanine or tryptophan at its end. J is TRBJ2-7 and V is TRBV2; 15 bases are shared with TRBD2. The CDR3 is made up of 15 amino acids. Germline V gives CDR1 SNHLY, CDR2 FYNNEI. The V and J ends lost 10 bases and 1 base, in that order; junction bases with no gene match: 5. This CDR3 is CATPGTSGRSYEQYL. The CDR3 region has the DNA TGTGCCACACCCGGGACTAGCGGGAGGTCCTACGAGCAGTACTTA.

This chain links TRBV19 with TRBJ1-5; D is unresolved. The CDR3 is made up of 14 amino acids. Germline V gene sequence: CDR1 LNHDA, CDR2 SQIVND (reference sequence). The ends were cut back, 3 bases at V and 3 bases at J, with 9 bases in the middle. Here the CDR3 reads CASSIEGSNQPQHF. The CDR3 DNA reads TGTGCCAGTAGTATCGAGGGATCCAATCAGCCCCAGCATTTT.

The rearrangement joins TRBV4-2 to TRBJ2-1; D may correspond to TRBD1 or TRBD2 (5 bases each). Per the germline V gene, CDR1 is LGHNA and CDR2 is YNFKEQ. V was shortened by 0 bases and J by 6 bases, with 6 bases between the two germline ends. CDR3 length: 13 amino acids. The CDR3 reads CASSQEGVNEQFF. The CDR3 DNA reads as TGTGCCAGCAGCCAAGAGGGGGTCAATGAGCAGTTCTTC.

This chain joins TRBV28 and TRBJ1-3, with D unclear. From germline, CDR1 is MDHEN and CDR2 SYDVKM. With 3 bases removed from V and 0 bases from J, the gap between germline ends came to 21 bases. The CDR3 totals 19 residues. The DNA of the CDR3 is TGTGCCAGCAGTTTCCGAATTTTTGCCCGGACTAGCTCTGGAAACACCATATATTTT. Its protein product is CASSFRIFARTSSGNTIYF.

This chain links TRBV5-1 with TRBJ1-1; D ambiguous. This CDR3 spans 15 amino acids. Trimming pared 2 bases from V and 0 bases from J, leaving 11 bases between. Per the germline V gene, CDR1 is SGHRS and CDR2 is YFSETQ. This CDR3 is CASSFGEVMNTEAFF. In DNA, the CDR3 is TGCGCCAGCAGCTTTGGCGAGGTAATGAACACTGAAGCTTTCTTT.